One sample yielded the 12 T cell receptor beta chains listed below, sequenced in a study of blood T cell repertoires in COVID-19. Method: immunoSEQ multiplex PCR; TCRdb's copy keeps in-frame clones and lacks some. The table has under 200,000 clones, about 81% seen once; the top ten hold around 8%. Material for sequencing was peripheral blood. These receptors were taken from a woman in her sixties or seventies with COVID-19, enrolled during active disease.

The V call is TRBV19, the J call TRBJ1-1; 8 bases line up with TRBD1. The CDR3 sequence is 14 residues long. CDR1 is LNHDA, CDR2 SQIVND, per germline (reference sequence). J was trimmed by 7 bases and V by 4 bases; bases with no gene match: 8. The CDR3 reads CASSTPGTGSEAFF. The CDR3 nucleotides read TGTGCCAGTAGTACCCCCGGGACAGGCAGTGAAGCTTTCTTT.

V is TRBV28 and J is TRBJ1-2, with D perhaps matching TRBD1 (6 bases). Trimming stripped 7 bases from V and 4 bases from J, with 16 bases between. CDR3 length: 14 residues. Per the germline V gene, CDR1 is MDHEN and CDR2 is SYDVKM. The CDR3 spells CASTDTGIGYGYTF. As DNA, the CDR3 is TGTGCCAGCACCGATACAGGGATAGGCTATGGCTACACCTTC.

The chain carries TRBV10-1 and TRBJ1-1; 11 bases match TRBD1. This CDR3 has 15 residues. Looked up from germline, CDR1 is WNHNN and CDR2 is SYGVQD (reference sequence). Trimming cost V 3 bases and J 1 base; bases outside gene matches: 1. This CDR3 is CASSDGTGGNTEAFF. In DNA, the CDR3 is TGCGCCAGCAGTGATGGGACAGGGGGGAACACTGAAGCTTTCTTT.

The J gene is TRBJ2-2, the V gene TRBV5-1, with TRBD1 matching over 7 bases. The CDR3 totals 15 residues. CDR1 and CDR2 (germline): SGHRS, YFSETQ. V shed 3 bases and J 7 bases; nucleotides not matched to a gene: 9. CDR3 coding DNA: TGCGCCAGCAGCTCCAATACAGGGGCGGGCGGGGAGCTGTTTTTT. Protein product: CASSSNTGAGGELFF.

This chain connects TRBV19 to TRBJ1-5, with TRBD1 matching over 7 bases. This CDR3 region has 17 residues. Germline V lookup: CDR1 LNHDA, CDR2 SQIVND (reference sequence). V lost 3 bases, J lost 0 bases, and 8 bases stayed unmatched. The CDR3 bases are TGTGCCAGTAGTATCCCGACAGGGCAATATAGCAATCAGCCCCAGCATTTT. The encoded protein is CASSIPTGQYSNQPQHF.

The V and J genes are TRBV30 and TRBJ1-2; 10 bases align to TRBD1. Germline-derived CDR1 and CDR2 are GTSNPN and SVGIG (reference sequence). V lost 3 bases, J lost 5 bases, and 6 bases stayed unmatched. CDR3 size: 14 residues. This CDR3 is CAWSRDRGIYGYTF. For the CDR3, the DNA is TGTGCCTGGAGCCGGGACAGGGGCATTTATGGCTACACCTTC.

There are a few counts of this clone. This chain uses TRBV3-1 (or the pseudogene TRBV3-2) with TRBJ2-1; TRBD2 matches at 8 bases. V gave up 1 base and J gave up 5 bases; unmatched junction bases: 7. The germline V gene encodes CDR1 LGHDT and CDR2 YNNKEL (reference sequence). The CDR3 runs 16 residues. CDR3 DNA sequence: TGTGCCAGCAGCCAAGCAACCGGGGGGGCCAACAATGAGCAGTTCTTC. Its protein is CASSQATGGANNEQFF.

This chain joins TRBV29-1 and TRBJ2-1, with TRBD1 as a possible D gene (6 bases). V was shortened by 7 bases and J by 9 bases, with 19 bases between the two germline ends. From germline, CDR1 is SQVTM and CDR2 ANQGSEA. The CDR3 spans 13 residues. The CDR3 spells CSGTGTSSVEQFF. The DNA for the CDR3 is TGCAGCGGAACCGGGACATCATCTGTTGAGCAGTTCTTC.

The V and J genes are TRBV3-1 (or the pseudogene TRBV3-2) and TRBJ1-4; tentative D call: TRBD1 (5 bases). This CDR3 comprises 14 residues. V was cut by 1 base and J by 8 bases, with 11 bases left in between. Per the germline V gene, CDR1 is LGHDT and CDR2 is YNNKEL (reference sequence). The CDR3 region has the DNA TGTGCCAGCAGCCAAGGGGCAGGGTTGGAAAAACTGTTTTTT. Its protein is CASSQGAGLEKLFF.

This sequence joins TRBV6-2 or TRBV6-3 and TRBJ2-1; 8 bases map to TRBD2. In germline, CDR1 is MNHEY, CDR2 SVGEGT. The CDR3 loop spans 15 amino acids. The trim removed 6 bases at V and 4 bases at J, leaving 8 bases unmatched. The chain's CDR3 is CASSRPGLAYNEQFF. The DNA of the CDR3 is TGTGCCAGCAGCCGCCCAGGACTAGCTTACAATGAGCAGTTCTTC.

The rearrangement links TRBV11-2 to TRBJ2-3; D perhaps matches TRBD1 (5 bases). CDR1 SGHAT and CDR2 FQNNGV come from the germline V gene. V lost 0 bases and J 2 bases, leaving 15 bases between the germline ends. The CDR3 covers 17 residues. This chain's CDR3 is CASSLEGVSSYTDTQYF. The CDR3 nucleotides read TGTGCCAGCAGCTTAGAAGGGGTCAGCTCCTACACAGATACGCAGTATTTT.

The V gene is TRBV11-2, the J gene TRBJ1-1; D perhaps matches TRBD1 (6 bases). V was shortened by 4 bases and J by 4 bases, with 19 bases between the two germline ends. CDR3 length: 16 amino acids. Per germline, CDR1 SGHAT and CDR2 FQNNGV. This CDR3 is CASSSALRIGGTEAFF. CDR3 DNA: TGTGCCAGCAGCTCCGCTCTAAGGATAGGGGGCACTGAAGCTTTCTTT.